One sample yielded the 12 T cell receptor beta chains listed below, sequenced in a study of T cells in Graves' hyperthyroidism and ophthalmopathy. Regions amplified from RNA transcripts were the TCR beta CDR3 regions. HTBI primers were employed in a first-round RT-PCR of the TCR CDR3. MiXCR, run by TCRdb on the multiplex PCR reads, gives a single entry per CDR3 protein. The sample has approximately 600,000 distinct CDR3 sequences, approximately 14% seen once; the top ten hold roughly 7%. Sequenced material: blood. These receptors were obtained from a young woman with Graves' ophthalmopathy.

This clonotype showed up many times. In DNA form, the CDR3 reads TGTGCCAGCAGCTTTTCCGGACCGGGCCAAGAGACCCAGTACTTC. As protein: CASSFSGPGQETQYF. This chain links TRBV7-9 with TRBJ2-5; D remains ambiguous. The germline gives CDR1 SEHNR, CDR2 FQNEAQ (reference sequence). Trimming took 3 bases from V and 1 from J, leaving 12 bases between them. The CDR3 spans 15 residues.

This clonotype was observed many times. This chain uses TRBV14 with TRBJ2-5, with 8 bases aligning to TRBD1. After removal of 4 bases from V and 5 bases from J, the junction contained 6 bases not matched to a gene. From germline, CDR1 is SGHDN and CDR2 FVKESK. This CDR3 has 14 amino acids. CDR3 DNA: TGTGCCAGCAGCCTGGACAGGGCTGGGGAGACCCAGTACTTC. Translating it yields CASSLDRAGETQYF.

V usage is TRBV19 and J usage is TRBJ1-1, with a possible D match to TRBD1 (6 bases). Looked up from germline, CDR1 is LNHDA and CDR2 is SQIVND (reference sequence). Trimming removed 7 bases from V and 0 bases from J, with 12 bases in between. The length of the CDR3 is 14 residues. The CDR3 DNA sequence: TGTGCCAGTACCCAACAGGGAATGAACACTGAAGCTTTCTTT. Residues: CASTQQGMNTEAFF.

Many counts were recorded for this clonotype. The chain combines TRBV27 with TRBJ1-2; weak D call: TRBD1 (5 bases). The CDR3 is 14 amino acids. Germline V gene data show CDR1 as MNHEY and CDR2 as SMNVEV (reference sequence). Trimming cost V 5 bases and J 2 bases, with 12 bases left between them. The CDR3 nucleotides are TGTGCCAGCAGTGAGAGCCGGACAAACTATGGCTACACCTTC. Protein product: CASSESRTNYGYTF.

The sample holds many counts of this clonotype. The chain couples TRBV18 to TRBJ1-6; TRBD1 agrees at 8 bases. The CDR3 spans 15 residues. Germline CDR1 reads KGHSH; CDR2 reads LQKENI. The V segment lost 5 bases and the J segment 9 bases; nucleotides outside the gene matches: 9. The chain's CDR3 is CASSGTGISGSPLHF. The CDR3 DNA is TGTGCCAGCTCAGGGACAGGCATCTCGGGTTCACCCCTCCACTTT.

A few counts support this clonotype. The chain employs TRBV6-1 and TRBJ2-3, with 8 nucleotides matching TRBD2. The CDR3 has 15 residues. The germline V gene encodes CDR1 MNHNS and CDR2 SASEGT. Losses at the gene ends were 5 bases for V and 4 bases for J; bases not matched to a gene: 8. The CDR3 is CASSYTSGSADTQYF. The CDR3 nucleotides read TGTGCCAGCAGTTATACGAGCGGGAGTGCAGATACGCAGTATTTT.

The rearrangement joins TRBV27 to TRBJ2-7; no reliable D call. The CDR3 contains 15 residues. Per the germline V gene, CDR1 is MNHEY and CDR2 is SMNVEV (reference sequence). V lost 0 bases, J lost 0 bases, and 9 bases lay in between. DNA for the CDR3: TGTGCCAGCAGTTTATCGATGCGGCCCTCCTACGAGCAGTACTTC. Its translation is CASSLSMRPSYEQYF.

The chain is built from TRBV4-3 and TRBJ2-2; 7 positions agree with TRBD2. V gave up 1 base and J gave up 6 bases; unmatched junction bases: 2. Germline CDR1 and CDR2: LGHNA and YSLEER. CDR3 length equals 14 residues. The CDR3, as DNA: TGCGCCAGCAGCCAAGGGCGGGGGTCCGGGGAGCTGTTTTTT. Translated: CASSQGRGSGELFF.

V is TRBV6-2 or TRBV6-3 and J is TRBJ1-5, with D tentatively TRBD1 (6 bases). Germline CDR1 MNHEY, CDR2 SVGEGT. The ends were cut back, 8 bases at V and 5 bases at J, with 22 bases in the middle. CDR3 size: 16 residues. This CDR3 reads CASGSRDKRLHQPQHF. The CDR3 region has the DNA TGTGCCAGCGGGTCCCGGGACAAGCGGCTCCATCAGCCCCAGCATTTT.

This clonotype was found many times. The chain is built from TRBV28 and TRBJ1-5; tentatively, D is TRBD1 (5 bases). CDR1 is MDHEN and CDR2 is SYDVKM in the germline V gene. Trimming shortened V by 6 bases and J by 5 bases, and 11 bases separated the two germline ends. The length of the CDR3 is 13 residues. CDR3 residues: CASRAGPYQPQHF. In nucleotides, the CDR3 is TGTGCCAGCAGGGCGGGGCCATATCAGCCCCAGCATTTT.

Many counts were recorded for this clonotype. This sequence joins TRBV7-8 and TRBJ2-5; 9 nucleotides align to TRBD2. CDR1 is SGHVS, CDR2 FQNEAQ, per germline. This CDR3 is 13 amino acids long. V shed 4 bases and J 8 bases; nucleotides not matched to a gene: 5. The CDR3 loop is CASSSRTSETQYF. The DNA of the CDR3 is TGTGCCAGCAGCTCCAGGACTAGCGAAACCCAGTACTTC.

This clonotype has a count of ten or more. The CDR3 region has the DNA TGTGCCAGCAGCTTATGGGGATCCTACGAGCAGTACTTC. Translating it yields CASSLWGSYEQYF. The V and J genes are TRBV7-9 and TRBJ2-7; D gene uncertain. V was shortened by 2 bases and J by 1 base, with 6 bases between the two germline ends. Looked up from germline, CDR1 is SEHNR and CDR2 is FQNEAQ (reference sequence). CDR3 size: 13 residues.